Each of the 17 T cell receptor beta chains below was sequenced from the same sample in a study of vaccination effects on CD4 cells after COVID-19. Their recognized antigens are unknown. Produced via immunoSEQ multiplex PCR; TCRdb's table is partial and in-frame only. The sample has 15,000 or so clones, approximately 82% seen once. ViraFEST used viral peptide pools to expand antigen-specific CD4+ T cells before sequencing. Subsequent to 10 days of culture, CD4+ T cells were isolated. PCR confirmed that the person was infected with SARS-CoV-2 between March and December 2020. Two-dose vaccination with either BNT162b2 or mRNA-1273 was given to the participants. The specimen was CD4+ T cells from PBMCs cultured with SARS-CoV-2 spike peptides, collected after COVID-19 vaccination. These receptors came from a human donor who had a prior SARS-CoV-2 infection.

This clone was seen only a few times. The V and J genes are TRBV27 and TRBJ2-2; 9 bases are shared with TRBD2. V dropped 5 bases and J dropped 4; count of bases not matched to a gene: 17. The CDR3 has 19 residues. Germline assignment: CDR1 MNHEY and CDR2 SMNVEV (reference sequence). The CDR3 here is CASSLRTSADGGRTGELFF. Here the CDR3 DNA reads TGTGCCAGCAGTCTCCGGACTAGCGCCGACGGAGGACGCACCGGGGAGCTGTTTTTT.

The chain is built from TRBV11-3 and TRBJ2-1; maybe TRBD1 (6 bases). Trimming shortened V by 6 bases and J by 6 bases, and 24 bases separated the two germline ends. The CDR3 is 17 amino acids. Germline lookup yields CDR1 SGHNT and CDR2 YENEEA. For the CDR3, the DNA is TGTGCCAGCAGAGACAAGTCCGGGACACTTACTAGCAATGAGCAGTTCTTC. It encodes CASRDKSGTLTSNEQFF.

The chain uses TRBV5-1 and TRBJ2-2; 9 nucleotides align to TRBD1. This CDR3 spans 14 amino acids. In germline, CDR1 is SGHRS, CDR2 YFSETQ. Trimming removed 2 bases from V and 6 bases from J; junction bases left unmatched: 2. The DNA of the CDR3 is TGCGCCAGCAGCTTTAGACAGGGGGCCGGGGAGCTGTTTTTT. Residues: CASSFRQGAGELFF. Combining the CDR3 with reference TRBV5-1 and TRBJ2-2 gives the whole variable domain KAGVTQTPRYLIKTRGQQVTLSCSPISGHRSVSWYQQTPGQGLQFLFEYFSETQRNKGNFPGRFSGRQFSNSRSEMNVSTLELGDSALYLCASSFRQGAGELFFGEGSRLTVL.

The V gene is TRBV6-1, the J gene TRBJ1-1, with D possibly TRBD1 on 6 matching bases. There are 14 residues in the CDR3. Deletions cut 2 bases from V and 1 base from J, with 8 bases between. Looked up from germline, CDR1 is MNHNS and CDR2 is SASEGT. CDR3 nucleotides: TGTGCCAGCAGTGAAACGACAGGGAACACTGAAGCTTTCTTT. This gives the protein CASSETTGNTEAFF.

The gene calls are TRBV18 and TRBJ2-7; D gene uncertain. CDR1 and CDR2 (germline): KGHSH, LQKENI. V lost 2 bases and J lost 2, with 10 bases in between. The length of the CDR3 is 14 residues. The CDR3 is CASSPRQATYEQYF. The CDR3 nucleotides are TGTGCCAGCTCACCAAGGCAGGCCACCTACGAGCAGTACTTC. The full variable domain, in which reference TRBV18 and TRBJ2-7 provide the parts outside the CDR3, is NAGVMQNPRHLVRRRGQEARLRCSPMKGHSHVYWYRQLPEEGLKFMVYLQKENIIDESGMPKERFSAEFPKEGPSILRIQQVVRGDSAAYFCASSPRQATYEQYFGPGTRLTVT.

The CDR3 DNA is TGTGCCAGCAGCTTAGCGGCTCGGGGCACAGATACGCAGTATTTT. Its translation: CASSLAARGTDTQYF. This chain connects TRBV7-2 to TRBJ2-3; D gene uncertain. The germline gives CDR1 SGHTA, CDR2 FQGNSA. V was cut by 0 bases and J by 1 base, with 8 bases left in between. The CDR3 runs 15 residues.

This clone is large in the sample. This rearrangement joins TRBV6-2 or TRBV6-3 to TRBJ1-2, with 12 bases aligning to TRBD1. V gave up 5 bases and J gave up 4 bases; unmatched junction bases: 5. The CDR3 runs 15 residues. Germline V gene sequence: CDR1 MNHEY, CDR2 SVGEGT. The CDR3 DNA is TGTGCCAGCAGTCGGGACAGGGGGCAGATCTATGGCTACACCTTC. It yields the protein CASSRDRGQIYGYTF.

The chain is built from TRBV18 and TRBJ2-6; no definite D call. This CDR3 spans 14 amino acids. V was pared by 4 bases and J by 0 bases, with 4 bases between. Looked up from germline, CDR1 is KGHSH and CDR2 is LQKENI. The CDR3: CASSQGSGANVLTF. The DNA for the CDR3 is TGTGCCAGCTCACAAGGCTCTGGGGCCAACGTCCTGACTTTC.

The gene calls are TRBV15 and TRBJ1-5; 7 bases are a match to TRBD1. This CDR3 has 16 amino acids. CDR1 is LNHNV and CDR2 is YYDKDF in the germline V gene (reference sequence). The V segment lost 3 bases and the J segment 5 bases; nucleotides outside the gene matches: 10. Here the CDR3 DNA reads TGTGCCACCAGCAGGCCACAGACAGGGCGTTATCAGCCCCAGCATTTT. This gives the protein CATSRPQTGRYQPQHF.

The genes are TRBV5-8 and TRBJ2-3, with a tentative D call TRBD2 (7 bases). Germline CDR1 SGHTS, CDR2 YDEGEE. V was cut by 0 bases and J by 2 bases, with 13 bases left in between. This CDR3 is built from 16 residues. CDR3 coding DNA: TGTGCCAGCAGCTTGGTGCCGGGGGGCGACACAGATACGCAGTATTTT. Its translation is CASSLVPGGDTDTQYF.

The chain is built from TRBV3-1 (or the pseudogene TRBV3-2) and TRBJ1-2; D possibly corresponds to TRBD1 (5 bases). The CDR3 loop spans 14 amino acids. Germline CDR1 is LGHDT and CDR2 is YNNKEL (reference sequence). V was pared by 4 bases and J by 3 bases, with 12 bases between. The CDR3 protein is CASSLNGGDYGYTF. The CDR3 coding sequence is TGTGCCAGCAGCCTAAATGGGGGAGACTATGGCTACACCTTC.

The CDR3: CASSTFGSTDTQYF. The CDR3 DNA follows: TGTGCCAGTAGTACGTTCGGGAGCACAGATACGCAGTATTTT. The V gene is TRBV19, the J gene TRBJ2-3; D not certain. Looked up from germline, CDR1 is LNHDA and CDR2 is SQIVND (reference sequence). This CDR3 has 14 residues. V was clipped by 4 bases and J by 0 bases, with 8 bases between them.

The chain couples TRBV27 to TRBJ2-5, with 8 bases lining up with TRBD2. There are 15 residues in the CDR3. J was trimmed by 3 bases and V by 2 bases; bases with no gene match: 5. Germline CDR1 MNHEY, CDR2 SMNVEV (reference sequence). The DNA for the CDR3 is TGTGCCAGCAGTTTAGCGGGAGGCACGGAAGAGACCCAGTACTTC. Translating gives CASSLAGGTEETQYF.

V and J are TRBV7-2 and TRBJ1-1; D gene ambiguous. V lost 2 bases, J lost 3 bases, and 13 bases lay in between. Looked up from germline, CDR1 is SGHTA and CDR2 is FQGNSA. The CDR3 sequence is 15 residues long. DNA for the CDR3: TGTGCCAGCAGCTTATATGGGGTAAGGGACACTGAAGCTTTCTTT. As protein: CASSLYGVRDTEAFF.

This chain links TRBV6-5 with TRBJ2-1, with 7 bases lining up with TRBD2. The CDR3 is made up of 14 amino acids. The germline gives CDR1 MNHEY, CDR2 SVGAGI. V lost 6 bases to trimming and J lost 4 bases; unmatched junction nucleotides: 6. The DNA for the CDR3 is TGTGCCAGCAGACTAGCGCCTGGGTACAATGAGCAGTTCTTC. Protein product: CASRLAPGYNEQFF.

The chain couples TRBV9 to TRBJ2-1; D is unclear. The CDR3 has 15 amino acids. CDR1 and CDR2 from the germline V gene are SGDLS and YYNGEE. With 3 bases removed from V and 12 bases from J, the gap between germline ends came to 22 bases. Written as DNA, the CDR3 is TGTGCCAGCAGCGATCCGGGCCCATTCCCTCCCGCGCAGTTCTTC. Protein sequence: CASSDPGPFPPAQFF.

The J gene is TRBJ2-7, the V gene TRBV9; maybe TRBD2 (5 bases). Germline lookup yields CDR1 SGDLS and CDR2 YYNGEE. Trimming stripped 3 bases from V and 4 bases from J, with 20 bases between. This CDR3 is built from 16 residues. CDR3 DNA sequence: TGTGCCAGCAGCGGAGGGTTAGGAGCGCGTGGTTACGAGCAGTACTTC. As protein: CASSGGLGARGYEQYF.